These 30 T cell receptor beta chains were sequenced from one sample in a study of T cell responses to AZD1222 COVID-19 vaccine. Generated by immunoSEQ multiplex PCR, the TCRdb table keeps only in-frame clones and is missing some. The sample has under 200,000 clones, approximately 90% seen once. The sequences come from peripheral blood, collected on day 0 of AZD1222 vaccination. Receptor source: an adult in good health.

V usage is TRBV11-2 and J usage is TRBJ2-1; D gene uncertain. V lost 6 bases to trimming and J lost 3 bases, with 6 bases between them. Per germline, CDR1 SGHAT and CDR2 FQNNGV. The CDR3 contains 12 residues. Here the CDR3 DNA reads TGTGCCAGCAGTCCCCACTACAATGAGCAGTTCTTC. This sequence encodes CASSPHYNEQFF. The complete variable domain, with remaining parts taken from reference TRBV11-2 and TRBJ2-1, reads EAGVAQSPRYKIIEKRQSVAFWCNPISGHATLYWYQQILGQGPKLLIQFQNNGVVDDSQLPKDRFSAERLKGVDSTLKIQPAKLEDSAVYLCASSPHYNEQFFGPGTRLTVL.

This clone was seen a few times. V is TRBV18 and J is TRBJ2-2, with D tentatively TRBD2 (6 bases). V was shortened by 3 bases and J by 5 bases, with 13 bases between the two germline ends. The CDR3 covers 15 residues. CDR1 is KGHSH, CDR2 LQKENI, per germline. The CDR3 region is CASSPPLGGTGELFF. The CDR3, as DNA: TGTGCCAGCTCACCCCCTTTGGGGGGTACCGGGGAGCTGTTTTTT.

In DNA, the CDR3 is TGTGCCAGCAGCTTGGTGACAGGTAATCAGCCCCAGCATTTT. Translated, it gives CASSLVTGNQPQHF. The V gene is TRBV5-5, the J gene TRBJ1-5; tentative D call: TRBD1 (6 bases). The V gene lost 0 bases and the J gene lost 4 bases, with 8 bases spanning the gap. Germline CDR1 is SGHKS and CDR2 is YYEKEE (reference sequence). There are 14 residues in the CDR3.

The chain is built from TRBV9 and TRBJ1-2, with D perhaps matching TRBD1 (5 bases). Germline CDR1 and CDR2: SGDLS and YYNGEE. Deletions cut 4 bases from V and 4 bases from J, with 20 bases between. The CDR3 runs to 16 residues. The CDR3 sequence: CASSPSFGGGSYGYTF. The CDR3 nucleotides are TGTGCCAGCAGCCCCTCATTTGGGGGGGGATCCTATGGCTACACCTTC.

The chain carries TRBV5-1 and TRBJ2-7, with 7 bases lining up with TRBD1. Germline V CDR1 and CDR2: SGHRS, YFSETQ. With 3 bases clipped from V and 0 bases from J, the junction kept 3 bases outside the gene matches. The CDR3 totals 14 residues. The CDR3 nucleotides read TGCGCCAGCAGCTCCGGGACAGTCTCCTACGAGCAGTACTTC. The encoded protein is CASSSGTVSYEQYF.

V is TRBV11-3 and J is TRBJ2-7, with no clear D. The V and J ends lost 1 base and 4 bases respectively, with 8 bases between them. CDR3 length: 13 residues. Germline CDR1 SGHNT, CDR2 YENEEA. CDR3 residues: CASSLGEDYEQYF. In DNA, the CDR3 is TGTGCCAGCAGCTTAGGAGAGGATTACGAGCAGTACTTC.

This chain joins TRBV5-1 and TRBJ2-7; 10 positions agree with TRBD2. V was clipped by 4 bases and J by 2 bases; unmatched bases: 3. Germline CDR1 reads SGHRS; CDR2 reads YFSETQ. The CDR3 is made up of 14 amino acids. The CDR3 DNA follows: TGCGCCAGCAGCCTAGCGGGGGTAACCTACGAGCAGTACTTC. This gives the protein CASSLAGVTYEQYF.

A single count supports this clone. This chain uses TRBV5-1 with TRBJ1-2; a weak D match, TRBD1 (5 bases). The CDR3 covers 13 residues. V lost 0 bases to trimming and J lost 7 bases, with 10 bases between them. Germline V lookup: CDR1 SGHRS, CDR2 YFSETQ. The CDR3 sequence is CASSLEGTGGYTF. DNA of the CDR3: TGCGCCAGCAGCTTGGAAGGGACGGGTGGCTACACCTTC.

V is TRBV28 and J is TRBJ1-1, with a weak D call TRBD1 (6 bases). V lost 4 bases and J 4 bases, leaving 13 bases between the germline ends. CDR1 MDHEN and CDR2 SYDVKM come from the germline V gene. The CDR3 spans 14 residues. CDR3 DNA: TGTGCCAGCAGTTCCCACAGGGTGGGCACTGAAGCTTTCTTT. Its translation: CASSSHRVGTEAFF.

This rearrangement joins TRBV9 to TRBJ1-3; a possible D gene is TRBD1 (5 bases). CDR3 length: 15 amino acids. CDR1 and CDR2 (germline): SGDLS, YYNGEE. Deletions cut 3 bases from V and 4 bases from J, with 14 bases between. The CDR3 loop reads CASSALGTPGNTIYF. In DNA form, the CDR3 reads TGTGCCAGCAGCGCTCTAGGGACTCCAGGAAACACCATATATTTT.

The chain joins TRBV19 to TRBJ1-2; D remains ambiguous. Germline CDR1 reads LNHDA; CDR2 reads SQIVND (reference sequence). CDR3 length equals 11 residues. The V gene lost 9 bases and the J gene lost 4 bases, with 9 bases spanning the gap. Here the CDR3 DNA reads TGTGCCAGCATGACCGCCTATGGCTACACCTTC. This codes for CASMTAYGYTF.

This chain uses TRBV28 with TRBJ2-7; weak D call: TRBD1 (6 bases). Germline assignment: CDR1 MDHEN and CDR2 SYDVKM. This CDR3 spans 13 amino acids. V lost 4 bases to trimming and J lost 3 bases, with 10 bases between them. The CDR3 DNA reads as TGTGCCAGCAGTTCGAGACAGGTCTACGAGCAGTACTTC. Its translation is CASSSRQVYEQYF.

This chain connects TRBV19 to TRBJ2-7; a weak D match, TRBD1 (6 bases). Per the germline V gene, CDR1 is LNHDA and CDR2 is SQIVND (reference sequence). Trimming took off 6 bases at V and 1 base at J, with 10 bases between the two ends. The CDR3 length is 13 residues. The CDR3 bases are TGTGCCAGTAGCCTAGGACAGTCCTACGAGCAGTACTTC. It encodes CASSLGQSYEQYF.

The chain recombines TRBV7-3 with TRBJ1-1; D unclear. Germline CDR1 reads SGHTA; CDR2 reads FQGTGA. CDR3 size: 13 residues. With 2 bases removed from V and 1 base from J, the gap between germline ends came to 5 bases. This CDR3 is CASSLEENTEAFF. The DNA for the CDR3 is TGTGCCAGCAGCTTAGAAGAGAACACTGAAGCTTTCTTT. Variable domain in full (rest from reference TRBV7-3 and TRBJ1-1): GAGVSQTPSNKVTEKGKYVELRCDPISGHTALYWYRQSLGQGPEFLIYFQGTGAADDSGLPNDRFFAVRPEGSVSTLKIQRTERGDSAVYLCASSLEENTEAFFGQGTRLTVV.

This rearrangement joins TRBV18 to TRBJ2-3; tentative D call: TRBD1 (6 bases). The ends were cut back, 3 bases at V and 3 bases at J, with 13 bases in the middle. Per the germline V gene, CDR1 is KGHSH and CDR2 is LQKENI. The CDR3 totals 15 residues. CDR3 DNA sequence: TGTGCCAGCTCACCCCGGACAGCCCAAACAGATACGCAGTATTTT. Amino acids: CASSPRTAQTDTQYF.

This clone was detected a few times. The chain combines TRBV19 with TRBJ2-7; D may match TRBD1 or TRBD2 (5 bases each). The CDR3 is 13 residues long. V was clipped by 6 bases and J by 3 bases, with 12 bases between them. Germline CDR1 is LNHDA and CDR2 is SQIVND (reference sequence). CDR3 protein: CASRLGPDYEQYF. The CDR3 nucleotides are TGTGCCAGTAGATTGGGACCGGACTACGAGCAGTACTTC.

The chain recombines TRBV5-4 with TRBJ1-1, with D hard to call. This CDR3 is built from 11 residues. V lost 5 bases and J lost 6, with 8 bases in between. The germline V gene encodes CDR1 SGHNT and CDR2 YYREEE (reference sequence). The CDR3 DNA is TGTGCCAGCAGAGGTCTCTCTGAAGCTTTCTTT. This codes for CASRGLSEAFF.

The rearrangement joins TRBV27 to TRBJ2-7; 7 nucleotides align to TRBD1. The junction had 9 bases not matched to a gene; V was cut back by 5 bases and J by 5 bases. This CDR3 has 14 amino acids. CDR1 is MNHEY, CDR2 SMNVEV, per germline (reference sequence). In nucleotides, the CDR3 is TGTGCCAGCAGTGGAACGACAGGGTTACACGAGCAGTACTTC. Translation gives CASSGTTGLHEQYF.

The CDR3 coding sequence is TGTGCCAGCAGCTTAACCGATGAGCAGTACTTC. Its translation is CASSLTDEQYF. The J gene is TRBJ2-7, the V gene TRBV11-2; D uncertain. The V end lost 2 bases, the J end lost 7 bases, and 6 bases lay between the germline ends. CDR1 is SGHAT, CDR2 FQNNGV, per germline. The length of the CDR3 is 11 residues.

The chain employs TRBV11-3 and TRBJ2-2, with no clear D. Germline assignment: CDR1 SGHNT and CDR2 YENEEA. Between the trimmed V and J ends, which lost 4 bases and 7 bases, there was a span of 7 bases. This CDR3 has 12 amino acids. The CDR3 DNA sequence: TGTGCCAGCAGCTCCCGGTTCGGGGAGCTGTTTTTT. It yields the protein CASSSRFGELFF.

The chain combines TRBV4-2 with TRBJ1-5; D is ambiguous. Trimming pared 11 bases from V and 0 bases from J, leaving 17 bases between. Germline CDR1 reads LGHNA; CDR2 reads YNFKEQ. This CDR3 contains 15 residues. CDR3 protein: CASQDLQYSNQPQHF. The CDR3 bases are TGTGCCTCGCAGGACCTTCAGTATAGCAATCAGCCCCAGCATTTT.

This chain uses TRBV12-3 or TRBV12-4 with TRBJ1-2; D is unresolved. The V end lost 0 bases, the J end lost 7 bases, and 9 bases lay between the germline ends. The CDR3 sequence is 13 residues long. The CDR3 nucleotides are TGTGCCAGCAGTTTAGCGCGTGGGGTTGGCTACACCTTC. Translated: CASSLARGVGYTF.

V usage is TRBV3-1 (or the pseudogene TRBV3-2) and J usage is TRBJ1-5; D is ambiguous. CDR1 and CDR2 from the germline V gene are LGHDT and YNNKEL (reference sequence). CDR3 length: 15 residues. Trimming removed 1 base from V and 9 bases from J, with 16 bases in between. The CDR3 DNA follows: TGTGCCAGCAGCCAAGGAGGGTCGAATCAAACGCCCCAGCATTTT. This encodes CASSQGGSNQTPQHF.

The genes are TRBV5-6 and TRBJ2-7; 11 bases map to TRBD2. This CDR3 is built from 16 residues. Trimming removed 5 bases from V and 2 bases from J; junction bases left unmatched: 9. Germline assignment: CDR1 SGHDT and CDR2 YYEEEE. CDR3 region: CASSAVGTSGTYEQYF. CDR3 bases: TGTGCCAGCAGTGCCGTAGGGACTAGCGGCACCTACGAGCAGTACTTC. Supplemented by reference TRBV5-6 and TRBJ2-7, the full variable domain reads DAGVTQSPTHLIKTRGQQVTLRCSPKSGHDTVSWYQQALGQGPQFIFQYYEEEERQRGNFPDRFSGHQFPNYSSELNVNALLLGDSALYLCASSAVGTSGTYEQYFGPGTRLTVT.

This rearrangement joins TRBV24-1 to TRBJ1-5; D may be TRBD1 (5 bases). This CDR3 is built from 13 residues. CDR1 is KGHDR and CDR2 is SFDVKD in the germline V gene. V was trimmed by 4 bases and J by 6 bases, leaving 9 bases between them. The CDR3 DNA sequence: TGTGCCACCAGTGACCCCGGGGGTCAGCCCCAGCATTTT. As protein: CATSDPGGQPQHF.

The genes are TRBV6-1 and TRBJ1-5; D may be TRBD1 (5 bases). V lost 2 bases to trimming and J lost 6 bases, with 17 bases between them. CDR3 length: 16 amino acids. Per the germline V gene, CDR1 is MNHNS and CDR2 is SASEGT. Here the CDR3 DNA reads TGTGCCAGCAGTGAATTACCAGGGTCTGAATCTCAGCCCCAGCATTTT. Translating it yields CASSELPGSESQPQHF.

This chain joins TRBV15 and TRBJ2-7, with 7 nucleotides matching TRBD1. The CDR3 is 15 amino acids. Per germline, CDR1 LNHNV and CDR2 YYDKDF (reference sequence). V shed 0 bases, J shed 3 bases, and the junction held 5 bases outside the gene matches. The CDR3 DNA reads as TGTGCCACCAGCAGAGATCCAGACAGGGACTACGAGCAGTACTTC. Amino acid sequence: CATSRDPDRDYEQYF.

J is TRBJ2-7 and V is TRBV5-1; 7 nucleotides line up with TRBD1. V trimming: 0 bases; J trimming: 6 bases; junction bases outside the gene matches: 12. This CDR3 region has 16 residues. The V gene's germline CDR1 is SGHRS and CDR2 YFSETQ. As DNA, the CDR3 is TGCGCCAGCAGCTTGGCCCTTAGTACAGGGGTTGGCGAGCAGTACTTC. Its translation is CASSLALSTGVGEQYF. Full variable domain (rest looked up from reference TRBV5-1 and TRBJ2-7): KAGVTQTPRYLIKTRGQQVTLSCSPISGHRSVSWYQQTPGQGLQFLFEYFSETQRNKGNFPGRFSGRQFSNSRSEMNVSTLELGDSALYLCASSLALSTGVGEQYFGPGTRLTVT.

The chain employs TRBV19 and TRBJ1-4, with D hard to call. V lost 6 bases and J lost 7, with 9 bases in between. Germline loops: CDR1 LNHDA, CDR2 SQIVND (reference sequence). The CDR3 covers 12 residues. The CDR3 DNA follows: TGTGCCAGTAGCCGCAAAAGTGAAAAACTGTTTTTT. Protein product: CASSRKSEKLFF.

This clone has a single count. This chain uses TRBV5-1 with TRBJ1-2; 9 bases line up with TRBD1. CDR3 length: 15 amino acids. V lost 0 bases, J lost 2 bases, and 2 bases stayed unmatched. CDR1 SGHRS and CDR2 YFSETQ come from the germline V gene. CDR3 sequence: CASSLDTGGNYGYTF. The CDR3 DNA sequence: TGCGCCAGCAGCTTGGATACAGGGGGCAACTATGGCTACACCTTC.